This passage covers 31 T cell receptor beta chains from one sample sequenced in a study of identical twins. TCRdb reprocessed the 5' RACE reads with MiXCR, giving one entry per CDR3 protein. The sample has about 500,000 distinct CDR3 sequences, approximately 14% seen once. A further study also used this sample, focusing on yellow fever vaccine responses in identical twins.

The sample taken for sequencing was CD4+ T cells sorted from blood. The origin of the receptors is a woman between 18 and 30 years old in good health.

CDR3 DNA sequence: TGCAGCGCGGGACAGGGGAGGAAGACTGAAGCTTTCTTT. Translation: CSAGQGRKTEAFF. The chain joins TRBV29-1 to TRBJ1-1, with TRBD1 matching over 10 bases. With 7 bases clipped from V and 5 bases from J, the junction kept 7 bases outside the gene matches. The CDR3 loop spans 13 amino acids. Germline CDR1 is SQVTM and CDR2 is ANQGSEA.

Ten or more counts support this clonotype. The chain joins TRBV7-2 to TRBJ1-5, with 8 positions matching TRBD1. CDR3 length equals 17 residues. Germline V gene lookup returns CDR1 SGHTA and CDR2 FQGNSA. With 4 bases clipped from V and 0 bases from J, the junction kept 8 bases outside the gene matches. The CDR3 here is CASSYTGGRGSNQPQHF. The CDR3 DNA reads TGTGCCAGCAGCTATACAGGGGGAAGGGGTAGCAATCAGCCCCAGCATTTT.

The V gene is TRBV20-1, the J gene TRBJ2-3; D call uncertain. The CDR3 has 10 amino acids. V lost 5 bases and J lost 6, with 6 bases in between. From germline, CDR1 is DFQATT and CDR2 SNEGSKA (reference sequence). CDR3 region: CSAFWDTQYF. DNA for the CDR3: TGCAGTGCTTTTTGGGATACGCAGTATTTT.

In this sample, this clonotype turned up many times. The V gene is TRBV7-3, the J gene TRBJ1-1, with D hard to call. Trimming stripped 0 bases from V and 3 bases from J, with 5 bases between. CDR1 is SGHTA and CDR2 is FQGTGA in the germline V gene. This CDR3 spans 13 amino acids. CDR3 region: CASSLTTYTEAFF. In DNA form, the CDR3 reads TGTGCCAGCAGCTTAACTACGTACACTGAAGCTTTCTTT.

This chain uses TRBV6-2 or TRBV6-3 with TRBJ2-1, with 14 nucleotides matching TRBD2. The trim removed 4 bases at V and 7 bases at J, leaving 18 bases unmatched. The length of the CDR3 is 20 residues. Germline lookup yields CDR1 MNHEY and CDR2 SVGEGT. The CDR3 region is CASSFLRTSGRSKRINEQFF. The CDR3 nucleotides are TGTGCCAGCAGTTTCTTAAGGACTAGCGGGAGGTCTAAGAGGATAAATGAGCAGTTCTTC.

This clonotype turned up a few times. The chain uses TRBV20-1 and TRBJ1-5, with TRBD1 matching over 8 bases. This CDR3 is 15 amino acids long. Germline loops: CDR1 DFQATT, CDR2 SNEGSKA (reference sequence). The J segment lost 6 bases and the V segment lost 2 bases, leaving 9 bases of the junction unmatched. The CDR3 nucleotides are TGCAGTGCTAGATCAGACAGGGGAGAAACTCAGCCCCAGCATTTT. Amino acid sequence: CSARSDRGETQPQHF.

About this clonotype itself: At one boundary the junction diverges from the germline segment, which might be a read error. The chain links TRBV20-1 to TRBJ2-4; 7 positions agree with TRBD1. The CDR3 has 14 residues. In germline, CDR1 is DFQATT, CDR2 SNEGSKA (reference sequence). The chain's CDR3 is CSARGGESKNIQYF. CDR3 coding DNA: TGCAGTGCAAGAGGGGGCGAAAGCAAAAACATTCAGTACTTC.

This clonotype was picked up a small number of times. V gene TRBV6-1 combines with J gene TRBJ2-3, with 11 bases that match TRBD2. The V gene's germline CDR1 is MNHNS and CDR2 SASEGT. Germline trimming cut 2 bases from V and 9 bases from J; bases unmatched to any gene: 4. The CDR3 is 14 residues long. The CDR3: CASSESSGRITQYF. DNA for the CDR3: TGTGCCAGCAGTGAATCTAGCGGGAGGATAACGCAGTATTTT.

This clonotype appeared a few times. This chain joins TRBV7-2 and TRBJ2-3; no clear D gene. V was cut by 5 bases and J by 6 bases, with 12 bases left in between. The CDR3 runs to 13 residues. CDR1 is SGHTA and CDR2 is FQGNSA in the germline V gene. CDR3 region: CASSPTIVDTQYF. The CDR3 nucleotides are TGTGCCAGCAGCCCAACTATAGTGGATACGCAGTATTTT.

This clonotype was observed many times. The gene calls are TRBV12-3 or TRBV12-4 and TRBJ2-1, with TRBD2 matching over 15 bases. J was trimmed by 6 bases and V by 6 bases; bases with no gene match: 6. CDR3 size: 16 residues. This CDR3 reads CASSRRTSGRANEQFF. The CDR3 nucleotides read TGTGCCAGCAGCCGCAGGACTAGCGGGAGGGCCAATGAGCAGTTCTTC.

This clonotype was seen a handful of times. This sequence joins TRBV10-1 and TRBJ2-3; no clear D gene. Trimming stripped 0 bases from V and 2 bases from J, with 12 bases between. Germline V gives CDR1 WNHNN, CDR2 SYGVQD (reference sequence). This CDR3 contains 16 residues. The CDR3 protein is CASSESGITDTDTQYF. CDR3 nucleotides: TGCGCCAGCAGTGAGTCTGGTATAACAGACACAGATACGCAGTATTTT.

The chain employs TRBV10-3 and TRBJ2-1; 7 bases align to TRBD2. The ends lost 11 bases at V and 4 bases at J; junction bases unmatched: 8. Germline CDR1 is ENHRY and CDR2 is SYGVKD. The CDR3 is made up of 13 amino acids. For the CDR3, the DNA is TGTGCCTACCTGGGGGAGGGATACAATGAGCAGTTCTTC. Its protein product is CAYLGEGYNEQFF.

In its sample, this clonotype was seen many times. V usage is TRBV5-1 and J usage is TRBJ2-1, with 7 bases aligning to TRBD1. The length of the CDR3 is 18 residues. Germline V gene sequence: CDR1 SGHRS, CDR2 YFSETQ. Losses at the gene ends were 2 bases for V and 5 bases for J; bases not matched to a gene: 16. CDR3 nucleotide sequence: TGCGCCAGCAGCTTTACTTCGACGCTCCGGGACAGTAACAATGAGCAGTTCTTC. Translating it yields CASSFTSTLRDSNNEQFF. Looking up the rest from reference TRBV5-1 and TRBJ2-1 gives the full variable domain: KAGVTQTPRYLIKTRGQQVTLSCSPISGHRSVSWYQQTPGQGLQFLFEYFSETQRNKGNFPGRFSGRQFSNSRSEMNVSTLELGDSALYLCASSFTSTLRDSNNEQFFGPGTRLTVL.

This clonotype was picked up a small number of times. The rearrangement links TRBV27 to TRBJ2-2; a possible D gene is TRBD2 (6 bases). V was shortened by 6 bases and J by 2 bases, with 16 bases between the two germline ends. The germline CDR1 and CDR2 sequences are MNHEY and SMNVEV (reference sequence). The CDR3 covers 16 residues. For the CDR3, the DNA is TGTGCCAGCAGAACCCGGGGTAGCGGAAACACCGGGGAGCTGTTTTTT. Protein product: CASRTRGSGNTGELFF.

In its sample, this clonotype was seen a few times. CDR3 in amino acids: CSASRQNTPNSPLHF. Here the CDR3 DNA reads TGCAGTGCTAGCCGGCAGAACACCCCAAATTCACCCCTCCACTTT. The V gene is TRBV20-1, the J gene TRBJ1-6, with no clear D. V lost 3 bases, J lost 7 bases, and 16 bases lay in between. Germline values: CDR1 DFQATT, CDR2 SNEGSKA (reference sequence). The CDR3 is made up of 15 amino acids.

This clonotype came up a few times. V is TRBV20-1 and J is TRBJ2-5; 12 bases map to TRBD2. The ends lost 3 bases at V and 1 base at J; junction bases unmatched: 6. This CDR3 has 16 amino acids. Germline V lookup: CDR1 DFQATT, CDR2 SNEGSKA (reference sequence). The CDR3: CSARDPLAGGQETQYF. Written as DNA, the CDR3 is TGCAGTGCTAGGGATCCACTAGCGGGGGGCCAAGAGACCCAGTACTTC.

The table lists this clonotype with a few counts. The chain employs TRBV6-1 and TRBJ2-7; D is perhaps TRBD1 (5 bases). Trimming shortened V by 8 bases and J by 3 bases, and 14 bases separated the two germline ends. The CDR3 length is 13 residues. Germline V gene lookup returns CDR1 MNHNS and CDR2 SASEGT. The CDR3 sequence: CASRLSTDYEQYF. For the CDR3, the DNA is TGTGCCAGCCGCCTTTCGACAGACTACGAGCAGTACTTC.

The rearrangement uses TRBV28 and TRBJ2-3; 8 nucleotides agree with TRBD2. CDR3 length: 16 residues. Germline loops: CDR1 MDHEN, CDR2 SYDVKM. V dropped 5 bases and J dropped 4; count of bases not matched to a gene: 11. The CDR3 loop reads CASSPLSGIRADTQYF. CDR3 DNA sequence: TGTGCCAGCAGTCCGCTTAGCGGGATCAGGGCAGATACGCAGTATTTT.

This clonotype was found a few times. The gene calls are TRBV5-1 and TRBJ2-3; perhaps TRBD2 as D (5 bases). Per germline, CDR1 SGHRS and CDR2 YFSETQ. There are 14 residues in the CDR3. V was clipped by 4 bases and J by 3 bases, with 12 bases between them. CDR3 in amino acids: CASSLRLQTDTQYF. CDR3 bases: TGCGCCAGCAGCCTTAGACTACAAACAGATACGCAGTATTTT.

The chain joins TRBV20-1 to TRBJ2-7; possible D gene TRBD1, 5 bases. V gave up 6 bases and J gave up 2 bases, with 17 bases separating them. Germline V gives CDR1 DFQATT, CDR2 SNEGSKA (reference sequence). The CDR3 is 14 amino acids. The CDR3 DNA sequence: TGCAGTGCCGAGCGTAGGGGTACTACCTACGAGCAGTACTTC. Residues: CSAERRGTTYEQYF.

The chain combines TRBV11-2 with TRBJ2-1, with a tentative D call TRBD2 (6 bases). The CDR3 is 13 amino acids. Trimming stripped 0 bases from V and 12 bases from J, with 12 bases between. Germline V gene data show CDR1 as SGHAT and CDR2 as FQNNGV. For the CDR3, the DNA is TGTGCCAGCAGCTTAGATATGACTAGTAGGCAGTTCTTC. Its protein is CASSLDMTSRQFF.

The sample holds a few counts of this clonotype. V and J are TRBV9 and TRBJ2-2; 8 bases align to TRBD2. The CDR3 runs 16 residues. V was clipped by 0 bases and J by 4 bases; unmatched bases: 5. CDR1 is SGDLS and CDR2 is YYNGEE in the germline V gene. The CDR3 nucleotides are TGTGCCAGCAGCGTAGGTCCGCGGGGGGTCACCGGGGAGCTGTTTTTT. Translation gives CASSVGPRGVTGELFF. Combining the CDR3 with reference TRBV9 and TRBJ2-2 gives the whole variable domain DSGVTQTPKHLITATGQRVTLRCSPRSGDLSVYWYQQSLDQGLQFLIQYYNGEERAKGNILERFSAQQFPDLHSELNLSSLELGDSALYFCASSVGPRGVTGELFFGEGSRLTVL.

This clonotype was counted between two and nine times. The chain combines TRBV19 with TRBJ1-5; possibly TRBD1 for D (6 bases). Germline CDR1 reads LNHDA; CDR2 reads SQIVND (reference sequence). The CDR3 loop spans 15 amino acids. Between the trimmed V and J ends, which lost 5 bases and 6 bases, there was a span of 17 bases. The CDR3 spells CASSLNRDNGQPQHF. In DNA form, the CDR3 reads TGTGCCAGTAGTTTAAATCGGGACAACGGTCAGCCCCAGCATTTT. Filled out from reference TRBV19 and TRBJ1-5, the complete variable domain reads DGGITQSPKYLFRKEGQNVTLSCEQNLNHDAMYWYRQDPGQGLRLIYYSQIVNDFQKGDIAEGYSVSREKKESFPLTVTSAQKNPTAFYLCASSLNRDNGQPQHFGDGTRLSIL.

CDR3 nucleotides: TGCAGTGCTAGAGGTAGCCGGGGGTACGCAGATACGCAGTATTTT. Protein: CSARGSRGYADTQYF. The rearrangement uses TRBV20-1 and TRBJ2-3; the D gene is possibly TRBD2 (6 bases). Germline CDR1 and CDR2: DFQATT and SNEGSKA (reference sequence). V lost 1 base, J lost 4 bases, and 15 bases lay in between. This CDR3 is 15 amino acids long.

The chain joins TRBV9 to TRBJ2-7; 11 bases line up with TRBD2. The CDR3 runs 14 residues. V shed 4 bases, J shed 9 bases, and the junction held 9 bases outside the gene matches. Germline V gene sequence: CDR1 SGDLS, CDR2 YYNGEE. CDR3 residues: CASSPTSGEAGQYF. CDR3 bases: TGTGCCAGCAGCCCGACTAGCGGGGAGGCCGGGCAGTACTTC. The full variable domain, rest sourced from reference TRBV9 and TRBJ2-7, is DSGVTQTPKHLITATGQRVTLRCSPRSGDLSVYWYQQSLDQGLQFLIQYYNGEERAKGNILERFSAQQFPDLHSELNLSSLELGDSALYFCASSPTSGEAGQYFGPGTRLTVT.

J is TRBJ2-7 and V is TRBV29-1; the D is unclear. V gave up 5 bases and J gave up 4 bases, with 9 bases separating them. The CDR3 contains 11 residues. In germline, CDR1 is SQVTM, CDR2 ANQGSEA. The CDR3 coding sequence is TGCAGCGTTCCCAGGTTTTACGAGCAGTACTTC. Its protein is CSVPRFYEQYF.

This clonotype was seen many times. CDR3 protein: CASSSDRSGANVLTF. The CDR3 DNA sequence: TGTGCCAGCAGTTCGGACAGGTCTGGGGCCAACGTCCTGACTTTC. The genes are TRBV12-3 or TRBV12-4 and TRBJ2-6; the match to TRBD1 covers 7 bases. Trimming removed 4 bases from V and 1 base from J; junction bases left unmatched: 1. The CDR3 length is 15 residues.

This chain uses TRBV11-2 with TRBJ2-2, with TRBD2 identical over 7 bases. The V gene end was trimmed by 0 bases and the J gene end by 2 bases; junction bases not matched to a gene: 3. The CDR3 loop spans 16 amino acids. CDR1 and CDR2 from the germline V gene are SGHAT and FQNNGV. The CDR3 region is CASSLELAVNTGELFF. CDR3 in DNA: TGTGCCAGCAGCTTAGAGCTAGCGGTTAACACCGGGGAGCTGTTTTTT.

The chain is built from TRBV5-1 and TRBJ2-4; D not resolved. Trimming took 4 bases from V and 5 from J, leaving 10 bases between them. This CDR3 region has 13 residues. The germline V gene encodes CDR1 SGHRS and CDR2 YFSETQ. This CDR3 is CASSPSGENIQYF. DNA for the CDR3: TGCGCCAGCAGCCCCTCTGGGGAAAACATTCAGTACTTC.

The V gene is TRBV27, the J gene TRBJ2-2; 7 bases map to TRBD1. The CDR3 runs to 16 residues. The junction had 12 bases not matched to a gene; V was cut back by 4 bases and J by 7 bases. Germline V gene lookup returns CDR1 MNHEY and CDR2 SMNVEV (reference sequence). CDR3 DNA: TGTGCCAGCAGTTCGAACTTACAGGGGATCGGCGGGGAGCTGTTTTTT. Translation gives CASSSNLQGIGGELFF.

There are a few counts of this clonotype. CDR3 DNA sequence: TGTGCCAGCAGCCAAGCTAGCGGGGTGAACACCGGGGAGCTGTTTTTT. The encoded protein is CASSQASGVNTGELFF. This rearrangement joins TRBV4-2 to TRBJ2-2, with TRBD2 matching over 9 bases. Germline assignment: CDR1 LGHNA and CDR2 YNFKEQ. The J segment lost 1 base and the V segment lost 1 base, leaving 1 base of the junction unmatched. This CDR3 is 16 amino acids long.